The clone carrying this T cell receptor (beta chain) was found a few times. The source of the sample is a study of T cell changes during pregnancy in multiple sclerosis. Repertoires were generated with immunoSEQ multiplex PCR, while TCRdb's copy carries only in-frame clones and drops some. In the table there are approximately 85,000 clones, roughly 92% of which are singletons. Trimming took off 2 bases at V and 0 bases at J, with 4 bases between the two ends. Germline V gene sequence: CDR1 MNHNS, CDR2 SASEGT. This CDR3 has 13 amino acids. The sequence was obtained from a female donor with multiple sclerosis, enrolled in a pregnancy study. Sequencing used peripheral blood, obtained in the first trimester of pregnancy. The chain combines TRBV6-1 with TRBJ1-2; D remains unclear. The CDR3 sequence is CASSEFSNYGYTF. The DNA of the CDR3 is TGTGCCAGCAGTGAATTCTCTAACTATGGCTACACCTTC.